The 10 T cell receptor beta chains below were found in one sample sequenced in a study of blood T cell repertoires in COVID-19. Assay used: immunoSEQ multiplex PCR; TCRdb lists only in-frame clones, some missing. The data hold about 200,000 clones, with 70% to 90% observed a single time. Specimen: peripheral blood. These receptors all stem from a human donor in a cohort sampled during active COVID-19.

The V gene is TRBV4-1, the J gene TRBJ2-3; the match to TRBD2 covers 12 bases. This CDR3 contains 16 residues. V shed 4 bases, J shed 2 bases, and the junction held 4 bases outside the gene matches. Germline V CDR1 and CDR2: MGHRA, YSYEKL. CDR3 coding DNA: TGCGCCAGCAGCCTCGGACTAGCGGGGAACACAGATACGCAGTATTTT. Translated: CASSLGLAGNTDTQYF.

The chain couples TRBV5-5 to TRBJ2-1; 8 bases line up with TRBD2. J lost 5 bases, V lost 0 bases, and 4 bases had no gene match. This CDR3 spans 15 amino acids. Looked up from germline, CDR1 is SGHKS and CDR2 is YYEKEE (reference sequence). The CDR3 DNA reads TGTGCCAGCAGCTTGGATAGCGGGACTCACAATGAGCAGTTCTTC. This translates into CASSLDSGTHNEQFF.

The rearrangement uses TRBV2 and TRBJ2-3, with 9 bases matching TRBD1. CDR1 is SNHLY and CDR2 is FYNNEI in the germline V gene. This CDR3 has 14 residues. V lost 11 bases to trimming and J lost 4 bases; unmatched junction nucleotides: 10. The CDR3 region has the DNA TGTGCCTACCGGGACAGGGTGAATGCAGATACGCAGTATTTT. This encodes CAYRDRVNADTQYF.

Only a few counts were recorded for this clone. CDR3: CASSQVSGDTEAFF. CDR3 nucleotide sequence: TGCGCCAGCAGCCAAGTATCCGGGGACACTGAAGCTTTCTTT. The chain carries TRBV4-1 and TRBJ1-1, with D hard to call. CDR3 size: 14 residues. V lost 1 base to trimming and J lost 3 bases, with 9 bases between them. In germline, CDR1 is MGHRA, CDR2 YSYEKL.

J is TRBJ1-4 and V is TRBV2; 11 nucleotides line up with TRBD1. CDR1 and CDR2 (germline): SNHLY, FYNNEI. This CDR3 is 14 amino acids long. The J segment lost 7 bases and the V segment lost 6 bases, leaving 4 bases of the junction unmatched. In DNA, the CDR3 is TGTGCCAGCAGGGGGACAGGGGGAAGTGAAAAACTGTTTTTT. Its protein is CASRGTGGSEKLFF.

The rearrangement links TRBV7-2 to TRBJ2-7; 7 bases are shared with TRBD2. J gave up 4 bases and V 3 bases, and 9 bases lay outside the gene matches. The CDR3 loop spans 15 amino acids. CDR1 SGHTA and CDR2 FQGNSA come from the germline V gene. DNA of the CDR3: TGTGCCAGCAGCTTTCACGGGCGGGGGTCTTACGAGCAGTACTTC. Protein: CASSFHGRGSYEQYF.

This clone was counted only a few times. This sequence joins TRBV5-6 and TRBJ2-3; weak D call: TRBD2 (6 bases). The V gene lost 3 bases and the J gene lost 5 bases, with 13 bases spanning the gap. Germline V CDR1 and CDR2: SGHDT, YYEEEE. The CDR3 extends over 14 amino acids. CDR3 in amino acids: CASSWALEGDTQYF. CDR3 nucleotide sequence: TGTGCCAGCAGCTGGGCCTTGGAGGGAGATACGCAGTATTTT.

The sample holds one count of this clone. The chain is built from TRBV2 and TRBJ2-7, with D perhaps matching TRBD2 (6 bases). V dropped 8 bases and J dropped 5 bases, with 16 bases sitting between them. Looked up from germline, CDR1 is SNHLY and CDR2 is FYNNEI. The CDR3 runs 13 residues. This CDR3 is CASHSGSIDEQYF. The CDR3 coding sequence is TGTGCCAGCCACAGCGGGTCCATCGACGAGCAGTACTTC.

The rearrangement links TRBV7-2 to TRBJ2-7, with 8 bases fitting TRBD2. V lost 4 bases to trimming and J lost 9 bases; unmatched junction nucleotides: 8. This CDR3 contains 13 residues. CDR1 is SGHTA and CDR2 is FQGNSA in the germline V gene. The CDR3, as DNA: TGTGCCAGCAGCTCAGCGTTAGGGACTAGGCAGTACTTC. Its translation is CASSSALGTRQYF. The whole variable domain, filled in from reference TRBV7-2 and TRBJ2-7, reads GAGVSQSPSNKVTEKGKDVELRCDPISGHTALYWYRQSLGQGLEFLIYFQGNSAPDKSGLPSDRFSAERTGGSVSTLTIQRTQQEDSAVYLCASSSALGTRQYFGPGTRLTVT.

This clone was found once. CDR3 residues: CASSSTYQSYNEQFF. The CDR3, as DNA: TGTGCCAGCAGTTCGACTTATCAATCCTACAATGAGCAGTTCTTC. The V call is TRBV27, the J call TRBJ2-1; D is undetermined. V was cut by 4 bases and J by 1 base, with 11 bases left in between. The CDR3 contains 15 residues. Germline V CDR1 and CDR2: MNHEY, SMNVEV (reference sequence).